This TCR beta chain was sequenced in a study of OX40 agonist ivuxolimab in advanced cancers. The V and J ends lost 3 bases and 6 bases, in that order; junction bases with no gene match: 3. Germline assignment: CDR1 SGDLS and CDR2 YYNGEE. The CDR3 has 13 residues. Clones were read by immunoSEQ multiplex PCR, and TCRdb kept only the in-frame ones, dropping some. The data contain roughly 19,000 clones, 60% to 85% of them singletons. The material was CD4+ or CD8+ T cells sorted from blood, obtained in a trial of the OX40 agonist ivuxolimab. The genes are TRBV9 and TRBJ1-1; 9 nucleotides agree with TRBD1. This clonotype originated in an adult with an advanced solid tumor such as melanoma, head and neck, liver or kidney cancer. CDR3 nucleotides: TGTGCCAGCAGCGATAACAGGGGGCCTGAAGCTTTCTTT. It specifies CASSDNRGPEAFF. Combining the CDR3 with reference TRBV9 and TRBJ1-1 gives the whole variable domain DSGVTQTPKHLITATGQRVTLRCSPRSGDLSVYWYQQSLDQGLQFLIQYYNGEERAKGNILERFSAQQFPDLHSELNLSSLELGDSALYFCASSDNRGPEAFFGQGTRLTVV.